The entry below describes one T cell receptor beta chain. These data come from a study of blood T cell repertoires in COVID-19. Profiling relied on immunoSEQ multiplex PCR, and the TCRdb table lists in-frame clones only, not all of them. The data contain more than 350,000 clones, 70% to 90% of them singletons. Trimming pared 0 bases from V and 9 bases from J, leaving 12 bases between. The CDR3 is 13 residues long. CDR1 and CDR2 (germline): SGDLS, YYNGEE. The clonotype was recovered from a woman aged 18-35 years who had been exposed to COVID-19. The chain uses TRBV9 and TRBJ1-2; D gene uncertain. Sequencing was carried out using PBMCs or T cells enriched from blood (not recorded which). The CDR3 region is CASSVVAGPSYTF. CDR3 DNA: TGTGCCAGCAGCGTAGTGGCAGGTCCGAGCTACACCTTC.